The 18 T cell receptor beta chains below all came from one sample that was sequenced in a study of blood T cells in healthy people across ages. The use of a sample-barcoded 5' primer and a J-beta primer mix characterized a second PCR of roughly 7 to 11 cycles. TCRdb reanalysed the 5' RACE reads using MiXCR and keeps one entry per CDR3 protein. The sample contains 700,000 or so distinct CDR3 sequences, approximately 21% of which appear only once. The sequenced sample consisted of blood. The receptors were gathered from a man aged 70 or older in good health.

This clonotype has only a few counts. V gene TRBV5-1 combines with J gene TRBJ2-3, with TRBD2 identical over 7 bases. Germline V gives CDR1 SGHRS, CDR2 YFSETQ. This CDR3 comprises 17 residues. V was clipped by 0 bases and J by 4 bases; unmatched bases: 11. The CDR3 region has the DNA TGCGCCAGCAGCTTGGGGTCTAGCGGTCCTCCGGCAGATACGCAGTATTTT. Its protein product is CASSLGSSGPPADTQYF.

In its sample, this clonotype was seen a few times. V usage is TRBV5-8 and J usage is TRBJ2-6, with 7 bases lining up with TRBD1. Germline CDR1 and CDR2: SGHTS and YDEGEE. V was clipped by 3 bases and J by 4 bases; unmatched bases: 4. This CDR3 is 15 amino acids long. The CDR3 coding sequence is TGTGCCAGCAGCTCCGACAGGGCGGGGGCCAACGTCCTGACTTTC. It encodes CASSSDRAGANVLTF.

The chain couples TRBV12-3 or TRBV12-4 to TRBJ1-2; D gene uncertain. The ends were cut back, 2 bases at V and 0 bases at J, with 10 bases in the middle. CDR3 length equals 15 residues. The chain's CDR3 is CASSLNRNANYGYTF. The CDR3 region has the DNA TGTGCCAGCAGTTTAAACAGAAATGCTAACTATGGCTACACCTTC.

This clonotype was observed a few times. The chain's CDR3 is CASSFSGTQKTNSPLHF. The CDR3 DNA follows: TGTGCCAGCAGCTTCTCCGGGACACAAAAGACGAATTCACCCCTCCACTTT. The chain employs TRBV5-5 and TRBJ1-6; a possible D gene is TRBD1 (6 bases). Per germline, CDR1 SGHKS and CDR2 YYEKEE (reference sequence). There are 17 residues in the CDR3. Trimming took off 2 bases at V and 7 bases at J, with 19 bases between the two ends.

This chain connects TRBV3-1 to TRBJ2-2; 8 nucleotides align to TRBD2. Germline CDR1 and CDR2: LGHDT and YNNKEL (reference sequence). V shed 0 bases and J 5 bases; nucleotides not matched to a gene: 11. CDR3 length: 18 residues. The CDR3 loop reads CASSQEVGLAGRTGELFF. The DNA for the CDR3 is TGTGCCAGCAGCCAAGAGGTCGGGCTAGCGGGTAGGACCGGGGAGCTGTTTTTT.

J is TRBJ2-4 and V is TRBV7-9; no clear D. CDR3 length: 13 residues. Germline V gives CDR1 SEHNR, CDR2 FQNEAQ (reference sequence). The V gene lost 2 bases and the J gene lost 5 bases, with 7 bases spanning the gap. CDR3 protein: CASSLSIQNIQYF. CDR3 bases: TGTGCCAGCAGCTTAAGCATTCAAAACATTCAGTACTTC.

This clonotype was seen a few times. The chain has TRBV5-1 and TRBJ2-2; the D is unclear. Per the germline V gene, CDR1 is SGHRS and CDR2 is YFSETQ. Trimming cost V 8 bases and J 2 bases, with 16 bases left between them. The CDR3 loop spans 15 amino acids. The CDR3 nucleotides read TGCGCCAGTACACGCGACTTAGGTAACACCGGGGAGCTGTTTTTT. This sequence encodes CASTRDLGNTGELFF.

There are a few counts of this clonotype. The CDR3 loop is CASSYSKASAYEQYF. The CDR3 DNA reads as TGTGCCAGCAGTTACTCGAAAGCTAGCGCCTACGAGCAGTACTTC. This chain uses TRBV6-5 with TRBJ2-7; D perhaps matches TRBD2 (6 bases). This CDR3 has 15 residues. With 0 bases removed from V and 2 bases from J, the gap between germline ends came to 11 bases. Germline V CDR1 and CDR2: MNHEY, SVGAGI.

This chain uses TRBV6-6 with TRBJ2-7, with D unresolved. V was clipped by 5 bases and J by 6 bases, with 17 bases between them. The CDR3 covers 14 residues. The germline CDR1 and CDR2 sequences are MNHNY and SVGAGI (reference sequence). CDR3 amino acids: CASSLESSAAEQYF. In nucleotides, the CDR3 is TGTGCCAGCAGTCTAGAGTCCTCGGCGGCCGAGCAGTACTTC.

This clonotype was detected a few times. A much larger clone is a single base away; this may be a read error. The CDR3 region is CASSLVLVGGSYNEQFF. In nucleotides, the CDR3 is TGCGCCAGCAGCTTGGTTTTAGTGGGGGGCTCCTACAATGAGCAGTTCTTC. The chain combines TRBV5-1 with TRBJ2-1; perhaps TRBD2 as D (6 bases). The V gene's germline CDR1 is SGHRS and CDR2 YFSETQ. V shed 0 bases and J shed 0 bases, with 13 bases lying between them. This CDR3 comprises 17 residues.

CDR3 sequence reads: CASSFGTGDFSNQPQHF. CDR3 DNA: TGTGCCAGCAGTTTTGGGACAGGGGACTTTAGCAATCAGCCCCAGCATTTT. The chain employs TRBV12-3 or TRBV12-4 and TRBJ1-5; 10 positions match TRBD1. With V trimmed by 3 bases and J by 0 bases, 5 bases remained unmatched. This CDR3 is 17 amino acids long.

This chain connects TRBV10-3 to TRBJ2-7; D gene uncertain. This CDR3 has 13 residues. Germline values: CDR1 ENHRY, CDR2 SYGVKD. The V end lost 5 bases, the J end lost 2 bases, and 10 bases lay between the germline ends. CDR3 protein: CAISWQTAYEQYF. In nucleotides, the CDR3 is TGTGCCATCAGTTGGCAGACGGCCTACGAGCAGTACTTC.

About this clonotype itself: The germline gene is not matched at one end of the junction; a read error may be the cause. This chain links TRBV7-8 with TRBJ1-4, with no clear D. Germline loops: CDR1 SGHVS, CDR2 FQNEAQ. The CDR3 sequence is 15 residues long. This chain's CDR3 is CASILIAGGGEKLFF. CDR3 sequence (DNA): TGTGCCAGCATCTTAATCGCAGGCGGTGGGGAAAAACTGTTTTTT.

V is TRBV3-1 and J is TRBJ1-4; TRBD1 is a possible D gene (5 bases). This CDR3 has 14 residues. The germline gives CDR1 LGHDT, CDR2 YNNKEL (reference sequence). V shed 1 base and J shed 8 bases, with 11 bases lying between them. This chain's CDR3 is CASSQAGAEEKLFF. CDR3 in DNA: TGTGCCAGCAGCCAAGCTGGGGCCGAGGAAAAACTGTTTTTT.

This clonotype was observed a handful of times. This sequence joins TRBV12-3 or TRBV12-4 and TRBJ2-1; D possibly corresponds to TRBD1 (5 bases). The CDR3 totals 16 residues. V lost 6 bases and J 2 bases, leaving 17 bases between the germline ends. The CDR3: CASSAPGLGTYNEQFF. DNA of the CDR3: TGTGCCAGCAGCGCACCAGGGTTAGGGACCTACAATGAGCAGTTCTTC.

This clonotype was seen more than once but under ten times. This chain links TRBV29-1 with TRBJ2-3; no clear D. Germline CDR1 SQVTM, CDR2 ANQGSEA. This CDR3 has 14 amino acids. The V gene lost 4 bases and the J gene lost 0 bases, with 11 bases spanning the gap. The CDR3 sequence: CSVATASSTDTQYF. The CDR3 region has the DNA TGCAGCGTTGCCACGGCTTCTAGCACAGATACGCAGTATTTT.

The chain links TRBV20-1 to TRBJ2-5, with D possibly matching TRBD2 (7 bases). This CDR3 contains 15 residues. Trimming cost V 2 bases and J 5 bases, with 18 bases left between them. Germline CDR1 and CDR2: DFQATT and SNEGSKA (reference sequence). CDR3 coding DNA: TGCAGTGCTAGATCTTTTAGGGGGGGCGCCGAGACCCAGTACTTC. Translating it yields CSARSFRGGAETQYF.

The chain couples TRBV5-6 to TRBJ1-1, with 12 bases fitting TRBD1. The V gene end was trimmed by 4 bases and the J gene end by 1 base; junction bases not matched to a gene: 11. Germline V lookup: CDR1 SGHDT, CDR2 YYEEEE. The CDR3 loop spans 18 amino acids. The CDR3 spells CASSALGDRGLPNTEAFF. The CDR3 DNA reads as TGTGCCAGCAGCGCCTTAGGGGACAGGGGGCTACCGAACACTGAAGCTTTCTTT.